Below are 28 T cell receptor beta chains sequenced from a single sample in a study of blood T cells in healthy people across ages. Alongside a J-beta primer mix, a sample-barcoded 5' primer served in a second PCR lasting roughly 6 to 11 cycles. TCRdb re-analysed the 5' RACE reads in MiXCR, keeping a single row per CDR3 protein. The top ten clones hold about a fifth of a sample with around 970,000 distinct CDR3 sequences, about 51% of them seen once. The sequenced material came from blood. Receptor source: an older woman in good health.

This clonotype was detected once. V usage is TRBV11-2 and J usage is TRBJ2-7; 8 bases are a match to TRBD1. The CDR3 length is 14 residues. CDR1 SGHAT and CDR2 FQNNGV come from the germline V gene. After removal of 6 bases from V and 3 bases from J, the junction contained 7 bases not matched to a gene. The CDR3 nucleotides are TGTGCCAGCAGTATATTGGGGACAGGCTACGAGCAGTACTTC. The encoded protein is CASSILGTGYEQYF.

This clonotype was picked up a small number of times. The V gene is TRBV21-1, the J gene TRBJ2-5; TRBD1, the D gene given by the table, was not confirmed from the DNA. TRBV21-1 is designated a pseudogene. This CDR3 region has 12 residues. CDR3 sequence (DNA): TGTGCCAGCGTGGCAGGGGCCTTCGGGCAGTACTTC. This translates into CASVAGAFGQYF.

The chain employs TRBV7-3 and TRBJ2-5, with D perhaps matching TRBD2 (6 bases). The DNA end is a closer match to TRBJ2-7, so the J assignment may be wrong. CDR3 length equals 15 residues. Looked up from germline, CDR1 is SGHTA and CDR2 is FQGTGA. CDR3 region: CASSFSGLAADEQYF. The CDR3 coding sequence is TGTGCCAGCAGCTTTAGCGGATTAGCGGCAGACGAGCAGTACTTC.

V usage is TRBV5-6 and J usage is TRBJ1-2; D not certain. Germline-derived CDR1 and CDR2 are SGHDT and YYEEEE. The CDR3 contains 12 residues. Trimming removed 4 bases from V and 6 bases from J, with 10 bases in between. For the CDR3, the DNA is TGTGCCAGCAGCGTAGATGGGAATGGCTACACCTTC. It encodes CASSVDGNGYTF.

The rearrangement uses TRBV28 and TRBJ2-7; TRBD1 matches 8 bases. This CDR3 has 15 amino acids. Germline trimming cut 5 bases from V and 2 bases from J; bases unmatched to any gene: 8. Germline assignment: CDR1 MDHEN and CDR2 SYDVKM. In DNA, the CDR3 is TGTGCCAGCAGTCCTCAGGGACAGGCGACCTACGAGCAGTACTTC. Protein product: CASSPQGQATYEQYF.

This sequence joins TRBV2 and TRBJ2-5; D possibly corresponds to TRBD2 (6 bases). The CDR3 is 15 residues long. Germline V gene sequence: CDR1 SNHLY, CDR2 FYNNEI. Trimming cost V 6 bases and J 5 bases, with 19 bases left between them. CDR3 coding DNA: TGTGCCAGCAGCTCCTCACGGGGGACTCGTGAGACCCAGTACTTC. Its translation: CASSSSRGTRETQYF. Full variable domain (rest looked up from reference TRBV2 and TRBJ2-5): EPEVTQTPSHQVTQMGQEVILRCVPISNHLYFYWYRQILGQKVEFLVSFYNNEISEKSEIFDDQFSVERPDGSNFTLKIRSTKLEDSAMYFCASSSSRGTRETQYFGPGTRLLVL.

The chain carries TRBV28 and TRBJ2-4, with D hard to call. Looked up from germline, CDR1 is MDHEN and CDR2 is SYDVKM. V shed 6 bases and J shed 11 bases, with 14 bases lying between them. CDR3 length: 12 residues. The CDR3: CASSSPGSFQYF. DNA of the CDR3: TGTGCCAGCAGCTCCCCCGGAAGTTTTCAGTACTTC.

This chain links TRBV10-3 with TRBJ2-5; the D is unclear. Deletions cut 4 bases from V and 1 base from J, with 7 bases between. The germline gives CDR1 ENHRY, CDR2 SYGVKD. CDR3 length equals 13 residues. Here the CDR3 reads CAISVGSQETQYF. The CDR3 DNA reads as TGTGCCATCAGTGTCGGCAGCCAAGAGACCCAGTACTTC.

CDR3 protein: CASSLNLKEQYF. DNA for the CDR3: TGTGCCAGCAGCCTCAACTTGAAGGAGCAGTACTTC. This rearrangement joins TRBV7-9 to TRBJ2-4; D uncertain. V was pared by 5 bases and J by 13 bases, with 15 bases between. The CDR3 sequence is 12 residues long. From germline, CDR1 is SEHNR and CDR2 FQNEAQ (reference sequence). Supplemented by reference TRBV7-9 and TRBJ2-4, the full variable domain reads DTGVSQNPRHKITKRGQNVTFRCDPISEHNRLYWYRQTLGQGPEFLTYFQNEAQLEKSRLLSDRFSAERPKGSFSTLEIQRTEQGDSAMYLCASSLNLKEQYFGAGTRLSVL.

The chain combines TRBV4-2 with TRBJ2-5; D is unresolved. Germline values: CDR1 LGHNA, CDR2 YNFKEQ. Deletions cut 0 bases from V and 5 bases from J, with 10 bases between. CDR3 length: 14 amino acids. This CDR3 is CASSQDFGSETQYF. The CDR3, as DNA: TGTGCCAGCAGCCAAGATTTCGGGTCCGAGACCCAGTACTTC.

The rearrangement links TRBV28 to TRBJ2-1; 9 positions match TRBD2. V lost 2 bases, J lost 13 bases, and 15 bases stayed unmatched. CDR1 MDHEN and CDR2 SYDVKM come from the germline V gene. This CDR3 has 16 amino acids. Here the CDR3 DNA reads TGTGCCAGCAGTTTAAGGGTAGCGGGAGTCCGGGAGACCCAGTTCTTC. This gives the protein CASSLRVAGVRETQFF.

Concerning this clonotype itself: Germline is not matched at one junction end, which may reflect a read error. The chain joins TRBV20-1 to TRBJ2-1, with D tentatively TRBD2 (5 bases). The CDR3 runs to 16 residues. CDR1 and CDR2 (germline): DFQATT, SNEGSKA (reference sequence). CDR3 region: CSAIDYRNSSYNKQFF. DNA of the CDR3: TGCAGTGCTATCGACTACAGAAACAGCTCCTACAATAAGCAGTTCTTC.

The CDR3 sequence: CASSFLGPYQETQYF. DNA for the CDR3: TGTGCCAGCAGCTTTCTTGGCCCGTACCAAGAGACCCAGTACTTC. The chain joins TRBV11-2 to TRBJ2-5; no clear D gene. Germline V gives CDR1 SGHAT, CDR2 FQNNGV. The CDR3 length is 15 residues. With 3 bases removed from V and 0 bases from J, the gap between germline ends came to 11 bases.

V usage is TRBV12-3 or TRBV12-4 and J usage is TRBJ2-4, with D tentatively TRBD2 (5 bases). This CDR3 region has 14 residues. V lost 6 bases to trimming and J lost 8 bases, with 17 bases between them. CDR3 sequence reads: CASSLFHSRDIQYF. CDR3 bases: TGTGCCAGCAGCCTTTTCCACTCGAGGGACATTCAGTACTTC.

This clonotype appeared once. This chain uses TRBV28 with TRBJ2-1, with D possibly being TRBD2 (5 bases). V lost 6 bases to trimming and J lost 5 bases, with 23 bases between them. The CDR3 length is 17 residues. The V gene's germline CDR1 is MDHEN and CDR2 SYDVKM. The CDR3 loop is CASRRLLGDRLNNEQFF. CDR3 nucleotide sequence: TGTGCCAGCAGGCGGTTGTTGGGAGACCGCCTTAACAATGAGCAGTTCTTC.

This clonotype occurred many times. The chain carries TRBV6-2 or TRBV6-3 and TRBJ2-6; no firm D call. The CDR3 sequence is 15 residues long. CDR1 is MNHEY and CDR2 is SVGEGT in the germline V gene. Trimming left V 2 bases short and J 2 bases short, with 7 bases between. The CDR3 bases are TGTGCCAGCAGTTACAATTCAGCTGGGGCCAACGTCCTGACTTTC. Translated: CASSYNSAGANVLTF.

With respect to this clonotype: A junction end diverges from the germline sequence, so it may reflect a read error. The CDR3, as DNA: TGTGCCGGCAGCTTCGAGGGGCTTTATAGCAATCAGCCCCAGCATTTT. Translation gives CAGSFEGLYSNQPQHF. The J gene is TRBJ1-5, the V gene TRBV28; possibly TRBD1 for D (5 bases). The length of the CDR3 is 16 residues. CDR1 is MDHEN, CDR2 SYDVKM, per germline.

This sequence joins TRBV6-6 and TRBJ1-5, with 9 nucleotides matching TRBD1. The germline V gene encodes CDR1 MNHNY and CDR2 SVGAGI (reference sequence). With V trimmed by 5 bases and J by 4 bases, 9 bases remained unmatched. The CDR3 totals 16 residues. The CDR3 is CASSRMGQGRNQPQHF. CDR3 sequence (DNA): TGTGCCAGCAGTCGGATGGGACAGGGACGGAATCAGCCCCAGCATTTT.

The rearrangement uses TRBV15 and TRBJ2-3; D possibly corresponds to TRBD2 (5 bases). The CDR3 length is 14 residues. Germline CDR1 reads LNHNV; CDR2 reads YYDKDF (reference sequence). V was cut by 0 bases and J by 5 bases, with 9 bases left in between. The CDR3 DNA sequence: TGTGCCACCAGCAGAGATATCGGGAAAGATACGCAGTATTTT. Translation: CATSRDIGKDTQYF. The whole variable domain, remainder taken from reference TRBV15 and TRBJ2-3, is DAMVIQNPRYQVTQFGKPVTLSCSQTLNHNVMYWYQQKSSQAPKLLFHYYDKDFNNEADTPDNFQSRRPNTSFCFLDIRSPGLGDTAMYLCATSRDIGKDTQYFGPGTRLTVL.

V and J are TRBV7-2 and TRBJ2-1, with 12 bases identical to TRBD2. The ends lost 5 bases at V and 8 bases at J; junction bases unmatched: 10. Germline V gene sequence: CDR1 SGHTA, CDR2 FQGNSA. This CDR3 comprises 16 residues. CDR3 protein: CASSPTGLAGSYEQFF. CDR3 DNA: TGTGCCAGCAGCCCGACCGGACTAGCGGGATCTTATGAGCAGTTCTTC.

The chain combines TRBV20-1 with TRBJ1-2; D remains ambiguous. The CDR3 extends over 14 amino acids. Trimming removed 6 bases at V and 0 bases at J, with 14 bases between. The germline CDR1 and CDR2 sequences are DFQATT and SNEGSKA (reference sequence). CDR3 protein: CSARPFVANYGYTF. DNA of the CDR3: TGCAGTGCCCGACCTTTTGTAGCTAACTATGGCTACACCTTC.

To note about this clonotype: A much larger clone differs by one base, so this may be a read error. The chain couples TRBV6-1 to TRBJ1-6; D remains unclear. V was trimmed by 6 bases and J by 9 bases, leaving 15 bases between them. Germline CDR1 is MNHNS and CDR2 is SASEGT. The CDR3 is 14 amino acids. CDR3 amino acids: CASRWAGPTSPLHF. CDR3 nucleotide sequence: TGTGCCAGCAGGTGGGCAGGTCCGACTTCACCCCTCCACTTT.

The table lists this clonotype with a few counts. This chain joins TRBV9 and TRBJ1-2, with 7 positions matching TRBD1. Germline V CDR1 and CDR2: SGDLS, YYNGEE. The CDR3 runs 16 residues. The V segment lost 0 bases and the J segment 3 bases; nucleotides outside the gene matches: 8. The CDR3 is CASSVAPIDRDYGYTF. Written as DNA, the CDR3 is TGTGCCAGCAGCGTAGCTCCGATTGACAGGGACTATGGCTACACCTTC.

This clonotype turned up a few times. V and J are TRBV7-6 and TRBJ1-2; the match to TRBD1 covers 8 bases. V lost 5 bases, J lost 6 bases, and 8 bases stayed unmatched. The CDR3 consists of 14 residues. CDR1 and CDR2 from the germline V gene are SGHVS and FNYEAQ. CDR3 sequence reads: CASSRGTGADGYTF. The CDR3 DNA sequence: TGTGCCAGCAGCCGCGGGACAGGAGCTGATGGCTACACCTTC.

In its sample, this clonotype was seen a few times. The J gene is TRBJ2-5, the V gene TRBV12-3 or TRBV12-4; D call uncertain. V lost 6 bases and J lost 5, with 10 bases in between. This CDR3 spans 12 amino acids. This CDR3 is CASSSLKETQYF. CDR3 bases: TGTGCCAGCAGCAGTTTGAAGGAGACCCAGTACTTC.

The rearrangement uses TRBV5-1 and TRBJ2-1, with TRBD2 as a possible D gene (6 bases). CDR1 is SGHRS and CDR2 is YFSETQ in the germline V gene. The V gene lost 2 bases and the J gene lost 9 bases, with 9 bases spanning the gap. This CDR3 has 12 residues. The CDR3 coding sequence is TGCGCCAGCAGCTTCTCGGGAGCTGAGCAGTTCTTC. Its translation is CASSFSGAEQFF.

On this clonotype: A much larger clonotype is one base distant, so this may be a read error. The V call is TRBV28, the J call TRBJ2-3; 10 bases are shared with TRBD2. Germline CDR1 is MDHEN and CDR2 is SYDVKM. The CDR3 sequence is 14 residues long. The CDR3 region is CACRTSGSTDTQYF. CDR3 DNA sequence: TGTGCCTGCAGGACTAGCGGAAGCACAGATACGCAGTATTTT.

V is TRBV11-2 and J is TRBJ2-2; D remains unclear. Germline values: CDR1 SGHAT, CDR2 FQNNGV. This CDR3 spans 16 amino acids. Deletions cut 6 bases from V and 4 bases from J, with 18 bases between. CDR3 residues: CASSQTGLPFTGELFF. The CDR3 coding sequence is TGTGCCAGCAGTCAAACCGGGCTACCTTTCACCGGGGAGCTGTTTTTT.